This passage covers 29 T cell receptor beta chains from one sample sequenced in a study of T cells in Graves' hyperthyroidism and ophthalmopathy. Amplification yielded TCR beta CDR3 regions, with RNA transcripts as the source. The HTBI primer set served for first-round RT-PCR of the TCR CDR3. A single record per CDR3 protein comes from TCRdb applying MiXCR to the multiplex PCR reads. Of hundreds of thousands of distinct CDR3 sequences listed, more than 13% are singletons. What was sequenced was blood. The origin of the receptors is a woman in her twenties or thirties with Graves' hyperthyroidism.

J is TRBJ2-7 and V is TRBV7-2; 10 bases line up with TRBD2. V shed 1 base, J shed 7 bases, and the junction held 7 bases outside the gene matches. This CDR3 comprises 15 residues. The germline gives CDR1 SGHTA, CDR2 FQGNSA. CDR3 DNA sequence: TGTGCCAGCAGCTTAGGGGTAGCGGGAGGCCGGGAGCAGTACTTC. Amino acid sequence: CASSLGVAGGREQYF.

The chain employs TRBV3-1 and TRBJ2-4; 7 bases agree with TRBD2. The CDR3 covers 16 residues. J gave up 8 bases and V 4 bases, and 14 bases lay outside the gene matches. The germline CDR1 and CDR2 sequences are LGHDT and YNNKEL (reference sequence). CDR3 in amino acids: CASSLREVWPMDIQYF. As DNA, the CDR3 is TGTGCCAGCAGCCTCCGGGAGGTCTGGCCGATGGACATTCAGTACTTC.

The table lists this clonotype with many counts. V gene TRBV6-2 or TRBV6-3 combines with J gene TRBJ1-1, with D possibly being TRBD1 (6 bases). Germline V gene lookup returns CDR1 MNHEY and CDR2 SVGEGT. V dropped 2 bases and J dropped 0 bases, with 13 bases sitting between them. The CDR3 runs 16 residues. CDR3 sequence (DNA): TGTGCCAGCAGTTACGGTTCTGGACAGCTGAACACTGAAGCTTTCTTT. The encoded protein is CASSYGSGQLNTEAFF.

This chain uses TRBV24-1 with TRBJ1-2; D possibly corresponds to TRBD1 (6 bases). Trimming left V 3 bases short and J 6 bases short, with 22 bases between. The CDR3 consists of 17 residues. Germline V gene data show CDR1 as KGHDR and CDR2 as SFDVKD. The CDR3 sequence is CATSDSGAQGFTNGYTF. The DNA for the CDR3 is TGTGCCACCAGTGATAGTGGGGCGCAGGGGTTTACTAATGGCTACACCTTC.

This clonotype was detected only a few times. The rearrangement uses TRBV10-3 and TRBJ1-5; D is possibly TRBD1 (6 bases). The germline V gene has CDR1 ENHRY and CDR2 SYGVKD. The CDR3 loop spans 14 amino acids. Trimming took off 0 bases at V and 8 bases at J, with 11 bases between the two ends. DNA of the CDR3: TGTGCCATCAGTGAGTCCAGGGGACGGGAGCCCCAGCATTTT. This codes for CAISESRGREPQHF.

This clonotype was detected only a few times. The chain has TRBV5-4 and TRBJ1-1, with no clear D. The CDR3 runs to 15 residues. The germline CDR1 and CDR2 sequences are SGHNT and YYREEE (reference sequence). V lost 6 bases and J 0 bases, leaving 15 bases between the germline ends. CDR3 sequence (DNA): TGTGCCAGCACCCGAATGGACCGACTGAACACTGAAGCTTTCTTT. Its protein product is CASTRMDRLNTEAFF.

This chain joins TRBV7-2 and TRBJ2-2; TRBD2 matches 8 bases. This CDR3 spans 16 amino acids. In germline, CDR1 is SGHTA, CDR2 FQGNSA. Losses at the gene ends were 3 bases for V and 4 bases for J; bases not matched to a gene: 7. CDR3 amino acids: CASSLESGRFTGELFF. Here the CDR3 DNA reads TGTGCCAGCAGCTTGGAAAGCGGGAGATTCACCGGGGAGCTGTTTTTT.

The V gene is TRBV7-2, the J gene TRBJ1-1; D is unclear. The CDR3 runs 12 residues. The V and J ends lost 5 bases and 7 bases respectively, with 11 bases between them. From germline, CDR1 is SGHTA and CDR2 FQGNSA. For the CDR3, the DNA is TGTGCCAGCAGCCCTCAGACCCATGAAGCTTTCTTT. The encoded protein is CASSPQTHEAFF.

This clonotype was picked up a small number of times. An end of the junction differs from the germline gene, which may be a read error. The J gene is TRBJ2-3, the V gene TRBV20-1; D possibly uses TRBD1 or TRBD2 (5 bases each). The germline gives CDR1 DFQATT, CDR2 SNEGSKA (reference sequence). This CDR3 has 17 residues. CDR3 sequence: CSARDDLGTASTYTQYF. The CDR3 DNA reads TGCAGTGCTAGAGATGACCTAGGGACCGCTAGCACATATACGCAGTATTTT.

This clonotype was seen only a few times. At one end, the junction sequence differs from germline, possibly due to a read error. This rearrangement joins TRBV2 to TRBJ2-3; 8 bases are a match to TRBD2. The CDR3 sequence is 16 residues long. Germline lookup yields CDR1 SNHLY and CDR2 FYNNEI. CDR3 bases: TGTGCCGGCAGTGATGGGAGCGGGAGTTCGACAGATACGCAGTATTTT. Translated: CAGSDGSGSSTDTQYF.

This clonotype was detected ten times or more. The rearrangement joins TRBV28 to TRBJ2-4; TRBD2 matches 13 bases. CDR1 and CDR2 from the germline V gene are MDHEN and SYDVKM. The CDR3 length is 16 residues. With 6 bases clipped from V and 3 bases from J, the junction kept 5 bases outside the gene matches. The CDR3 loop is CASRRLAGGGKNIQYF. CDR3 nucleotides: TGTGCCAGCAGACGACTAGCGGGAGGAGGCAAAAACATTCAGTACTTC.

This clonotype has a count of ten or more. This chain connects TRBV7-3 to TRBJ2-7, with D perhaps given as TRBD1 or TRBD2 (6 bases each). Germline-derived CDR1 and CDR2 are SGHTA and FQGTGA. V lost 4 bases and J lost 4, with 17 bases in between. This CDR3 is built from 15 residues. The CDR3 nucleotides read TGTGCCAGCAGCTCGGGACTGGGGGGCGCGTACGAGCAGTACTTC. This encodes CASSSGLGGAYEQYF.

This clonotype was recorded at least ten times. J is TRBJ2-7 and V is TRBV4-2, with 7 nucleotides matching TRBD1. The V and J ends lost 0 bases and 0 bases, in that order; junction bases with no gene match: 11. CDR1 and CDR2 (germline): LGHNA, YNFKEQ. This CDR3 has 18 amino acids. The CDR3 region is CASSQEWGQQRVSYEQYF. The CDR3 region has the DNA TGTGCCAGCAGCCAAGAATGGGGACAGCAGAGGGTCTCCTACGAGCAGTACTTC.

This clonotype was seen a handful of times. V is TRBV3-1 and J is TRBJ2-2; D is undetermined. Germline V gives CDR1 LGHDT, CDR2 YNNKEL (reference sequence). This CDR3 contains 14 residues. V was shortened by 1 base and J by 8 bases, with 11 bases between the two germline ends. CDR3 nucleotides: TGTGCCAGCAGCCAAGTCTCTGGTCGGGGGGAGCTGTTTTTT. This gives the protein CASSQVSGRGELFF. The full variable domain, its missing parts supplied by reference TRBV3-1 and TRBJ2-2, is DTAVSQTPKYLVTQMGNDKSIKCEQNLGHDTMYWYKQDSKKFLKIMFSYNNKELIINETVPNRFSPKSPDKAHLNLHINSLELGDSAVYFCASSQVSGRGELFFGEGSRLTVL.

This clonotype was detected ten times or more. The chain has TRBV6-1 and TRBJ2-1, with D hard to call. CDR3 length: 12 residues. Germline V gene sequence: CDR1 MNHNS, CDR2 SASEGT. Trimming shortened V by 6 bases and J by 11 bases, and 14 bases separated the two germline ends. The CDR3 DNA sequence: TGTGCCAGCAGCCCGGCGACAATGAAGCAGTTCTTC. It translates to CASSPATMKQFF.

This rearrangement joins TRBV7-9 to TRBJ2-5; tentative D call: TRBD1 (6 bases). This CDR3 has 15 amino acids. Germline-derived CDR1 and CDR2 are SEHNR and FQNEAQ (reference sequence). V shed 2 bases and J shed 2 bases, with 12 bases lying between them. CDR3 protein: CASSLIRDKQETQYF. The CDR3 DNA follows: TGTGCCAGCAGCTTAATCCGGGACAAGCAAGAGACCCAGTACTTC.

Only a few counts were recorded for this clonotype. CDR3 sequence (DNA): TGTGCCAGCAGCTTATGGGTTGAGCAGTTCTTC. Its protein product is CASSLWVEQFF. V and J are TRBV7-2 and TRBJ2-1; D remains unclear. Trimming left V 2 bases short and J 9 bases short, with 5 bases between. In germline, CDR1 is SGHTA, CDR2 FQGNSA. This CDR3 is built from 11 residues.

This clonotype was detected ten times or more. This chain connects TRBV28 to TRBJ1-4; D is uncertain. V dropped 4 bases and J dropped 0 bases, with 9 bases sitting between them. This CDR3 is 15 amino acids long. The V gene's germline CDR1 is MDHEN and CDR2 SYDVKM. The CDR3 protein is CASSSDTATNEKLFF. DNA for the CDR3: TGTGCCAGCAGTTCCGATACTGCAACTAATGAAAAACTGTTTTTT.

In its sample, this clonotype was seen many times. The chain employs TRBV12-3 or TRBV12-4 and TRBJ2-7; D possibly corresponds to TRBD2 (5 bases). The CDR3 runs to 12 residues. V lost 3 bases and J lost 3, with 6 bases in between. The CDR3 bases are TGTGCCAGCAGTTTTGGAGGCTACGAGCAGTACTTC. This encodes CASSFGGYEQYF.

This clonotype came up a few times. The gene calls are TRBV5-6 and TRBJ2-1; possible D gene TRBD2, 6 bases. Per germline, CDR1 SGHDT and CDR2 YYEEEE. The CDR3 sequence is 16 residues long. Trimming stripped 3 bases from V and 4 bases from J, with 17 bases between. CDR3 coding DNA: TGTGCCAGCAGCTCGGAAACGGGACTCTCGTACAATGAGCAGTTCTTC. Translating gives CASSSETGLSYNEQFF.

Ten or more counts support this clonotype. V gene TRBV20-1 combines with J gene TRBJ2-1; 9 bases line up with TRBD2. V trimming: 5 bases; J trimming: 8 bases; junction bases outside the gene matches: 13. Germline V gene lookup returns CDR1 DFQATT and CDR2 SNEGSKA (reference sequence). The CDR3 is 15 amino acids. CDR3 in DNA: TGCAGTGCTCCCGACATGACTAGCGGCGGTGATGAGCAGTTCTTC. Protein product: CSAPDMTSGGDEQFF.

This clonotype was seen only a few times. Here the CDR3 reads CATGGLTREQFF. CDR3 sequence (DNA): TGTGCCACCGGGGGGCTCACGAGGGAGCAGTTCTTC. The chain combines TRBV11-2 with TRBJ2-1; tentative D call: TRBD2 (7 bases). The germline V gene encodes CDR1 SGHAT and CDR2 FQNNGV. Trimming removed 10 bases at V and 10 bases at J, with 17 bases between. The CDR3 is 12 residues long.

Many counts were recorded for this clonotype. V gene TRBV20-1 combines with J gene TRBJ2-3; D is possibly TRBD2 (5 bases). Looked up from germline, CDR1 is DFQATT and CDR2 is SNEGSKA (reference sequence). The CDR3 has 14 residues. V gave up 4 bases and J gave up 3 bases, with 14 bases separating them. The CDR3 spells CSATSGIRTDTQYF. The CDR3 region has the DNA TGCAGTGCTACTTCCGGGATAAGGACAGATACGCAGTATTTT.

This chain links TRBV27 with TRBJ2-2; TRBD2 agrees at 7 bases. J gave up 5 bases and V 2 bases, and 2 bases lay outside the gene matches. CDR1 and CDR2 (germline): MNHEY, SMNVEV (reference sequence). This CDR3 is 14 amino acids long. CDR3 in amino acids: CASSLAGATGELFF. The CDR3 nucleotides are TGTGCCAGCAGTTTAGCGGGAGCGACCGGGGAGCTGTTTTTT.

This clonotype was seen more than once but under ten times. The chain is built from TRBV24-1 and TRBJ2-3; tentative D call: TRBD2 (6 bases). The germline V and J ends were trimmed by 1 base and 4 bases, with 8 bases remaining between them. The CDR3 extends over 14 amino acids. Germline V lookup: CDR1 KGHDR, CDR2 SFDVKD. CDR3 loop: CATSDFSGADTQYF. The CDR3 nucleotides are TGTGCCACCAGTGATTTTTCGGGAGCAGATACGCAGTATTTT.

This clonotype was counted at least ten times. The CDR3 DNA reads TGTGCCAGCAGTGAATTTGGGCAGGGGAACACTGAAGCTTTCTTT. Protein product: CASSEFGQGNTEAFF. V is TRBV2 and J is TRBJ1-1; D perhaps matches TRBD1 (5 bases). The V gene lost 2 bases and the J gene lost 1 base, with 11 bases spanning the gap. The germline V gene encodes CDR1 SNHLY and CDR2 FYNNEI. CDR3 length: 15 amino acids. Together with reference TRBV2 and TRBJ1-1, the CDR3 gives the full variable domain: EPEVTQTPSHQVTQMGQEVILRCVPISNHLYFYWYRQILGQKVEFLVSFYNNEISEKSEIFDDQFSVERPDGSNFTLKIRSTKLEDSAMYFCASSEFGQGNTEAFFGQGTRLTVV.

The table lists this clonotype with many counts. The chain recombines TRBV20-1 with TRBJ2-5; 8 nucleotides line up with TRBD1. The CDR3 sequence is 15 residues long. Germline V gene sequence: CDR1 DFQATT, CDR2 SNEGSKA (reference sequence). V shed 0 bases, J shed 5 bases, and the junction held 8 bases outside the gene matches. For the CDR3, the DNA is TGCAGTGCTAGAGATCGAGACAGGGGTACGGAGACCCAGTACTTC. Translation: CSARDRDRGTETQYF.

This clonotype was observed at least ten times. The chain links TRBV28 to TRBJ1-1, with a weak D call TRBD1 (5 bases). Germline V lookup: CDR1 MDHEN, CDR2 SYDVKM. This CDR3 has 17 amino acids. Trimming pared 6 bases from V and 0 bases from J, leaving 20 bases between. The CDR3, as DNA: TGTGCCAGCAGCTCCCCGGGGGGGGAGAGACTGAACACTGAAGCTTTCTTT. It yields the protein CASSSPGGERLNTEAFF.

V usage is TRBV6-1 and J usage is TRBJ2-1, with TRBD2 matching over 9 bases. Per germline, CDR1 MNHNS and CDR2 SASEGT. The V and J ends lost 6 bases and 6 bases, in that order; junction bases with no gene match: 12. CDR3 length: 16 residues. The DNA of the CDR3 is TGTGCCAGCAGCCGCGGCGGGAGGGCCTGGGGCAATGAGCAGTTCTTC. Protein: CASSRGGRAWGNEQFF.